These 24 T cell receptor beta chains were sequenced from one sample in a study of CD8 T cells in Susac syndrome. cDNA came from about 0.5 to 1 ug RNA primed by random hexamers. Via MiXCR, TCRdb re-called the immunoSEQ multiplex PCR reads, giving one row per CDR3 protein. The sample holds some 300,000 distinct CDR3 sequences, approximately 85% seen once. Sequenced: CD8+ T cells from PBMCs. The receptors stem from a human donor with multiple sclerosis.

CDR3 loop: CASSLSTGGVNEKLFF. Here the CDR3 DNA reads TGCGCCAGCAGCTTGAGCACAGGGGGTGTTAATGAAAAACTGTTTTTT. The chain uses TRBV5-1 and TRBJ1-4, with 8 nucleotides matching TRBD1. With V trimmed by 1 base and J by 4 bases, 6 bases remained unmatched. Germline CDR1 and CDR2: SGHRS and YFSETQ. This CDR3 contains 16 residues.

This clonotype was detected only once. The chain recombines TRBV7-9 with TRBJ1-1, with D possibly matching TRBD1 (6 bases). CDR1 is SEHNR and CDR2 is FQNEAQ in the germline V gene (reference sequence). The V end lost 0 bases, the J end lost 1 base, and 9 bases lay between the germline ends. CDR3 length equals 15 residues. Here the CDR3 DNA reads TGTGCCAGCAGCTTAGCTCCGACAGGGAACACTGAAGCTTTCTTT. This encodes CASSLAPTGNTEAFF.

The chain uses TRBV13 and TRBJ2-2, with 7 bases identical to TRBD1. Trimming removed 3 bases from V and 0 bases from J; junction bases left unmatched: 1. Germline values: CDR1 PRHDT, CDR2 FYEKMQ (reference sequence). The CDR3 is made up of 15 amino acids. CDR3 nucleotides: TGTGCCAGCAGCTTGACAGGGCCGAACACCGGGGAGCTGTTTTTT. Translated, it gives CASSLTGPNTGELFF.

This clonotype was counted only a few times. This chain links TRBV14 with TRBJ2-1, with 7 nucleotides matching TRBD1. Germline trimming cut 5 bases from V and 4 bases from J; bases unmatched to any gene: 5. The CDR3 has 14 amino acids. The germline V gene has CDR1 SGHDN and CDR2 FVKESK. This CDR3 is CASSSEGAYNEQFF. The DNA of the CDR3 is TGTGCCAGCAGCTCCGAGGGGGCATACAATGAGCAGTTCTTC.

The CDR3: CASSLGASGNFNEQFF. In nucleotides, the CDR3 is TGTGCCAGCAGTTTGGGGGCTAGCGGGAATTTCAATGAGCAGTTCTTC. The chain employs TRBV27 and TRBJ2-1; TRBD2 agrees at 9 bases. This CDR3 contains 16 residues. Trimming removed 3 bases from V and 6 bases from J; junction bases left unmatched: 9. Germline CDR1 MNHEY, CDR2 SMNVEV (reference sequence).

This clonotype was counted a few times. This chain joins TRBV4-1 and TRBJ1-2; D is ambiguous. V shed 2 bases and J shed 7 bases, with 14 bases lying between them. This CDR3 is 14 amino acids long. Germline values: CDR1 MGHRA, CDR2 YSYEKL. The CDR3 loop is CASSQWAERGGYTF. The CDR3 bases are TGCGCCAGCAGCCAATGGGCGGAGAGAGGTGGCTACACCTTC.

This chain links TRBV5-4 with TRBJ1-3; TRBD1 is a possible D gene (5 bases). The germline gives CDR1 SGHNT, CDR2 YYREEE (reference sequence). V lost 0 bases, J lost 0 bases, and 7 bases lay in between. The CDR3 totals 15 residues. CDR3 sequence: CASSLDRSSGNTIYF. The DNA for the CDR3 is TGTGCCAGCAGCTTGGACAGGAGCTCTGGAAACACCATATATTTT.

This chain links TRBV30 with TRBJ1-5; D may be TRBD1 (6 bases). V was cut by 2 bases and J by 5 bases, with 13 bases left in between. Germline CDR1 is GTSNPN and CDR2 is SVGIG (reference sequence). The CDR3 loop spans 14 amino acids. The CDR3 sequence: CAWSQNRADQPQHF. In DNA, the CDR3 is TGTGCCTGGAGTCAAAACAGGGCTGATCAGCCCCAGCATTTT.

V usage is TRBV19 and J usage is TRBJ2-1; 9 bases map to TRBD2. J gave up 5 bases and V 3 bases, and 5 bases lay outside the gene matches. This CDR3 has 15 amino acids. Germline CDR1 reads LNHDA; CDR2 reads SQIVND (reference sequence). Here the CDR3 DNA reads TGTGCCAGTAGTATTGGACTAGCGAGCCACAATGAGCAGTTCTTC. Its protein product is CASSIGLASHNEQFF.

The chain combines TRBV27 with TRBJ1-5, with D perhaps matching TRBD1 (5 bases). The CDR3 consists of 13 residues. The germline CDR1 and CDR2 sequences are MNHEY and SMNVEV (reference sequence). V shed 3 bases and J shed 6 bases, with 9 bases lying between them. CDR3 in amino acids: CASSFGAGQPQHF. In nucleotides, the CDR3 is TGTGCCAGCAGTTTTGGGGCGGGTCAGCCCCAGCATTTT.

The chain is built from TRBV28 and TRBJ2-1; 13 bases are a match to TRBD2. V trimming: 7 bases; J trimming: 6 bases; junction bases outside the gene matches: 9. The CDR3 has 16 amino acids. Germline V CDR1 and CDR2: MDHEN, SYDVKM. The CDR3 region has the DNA TGTGCCAGCACCAAACTACTAGCGGGAGGGTTCAATGAGCAGTTCTTC. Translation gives CASTKLLAGGFNEQFF. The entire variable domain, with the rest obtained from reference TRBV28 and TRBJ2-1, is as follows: DVKVTQSSRYLVKRTGEKVFLECVQDMDHENMFWYRQDPGLGLRLIYFSYDVKMKEKGDIPEGYSVSREKKERFSLILESASTNQTSMYLCASTKLLAGGFNEQFFGPGTRLTVL.

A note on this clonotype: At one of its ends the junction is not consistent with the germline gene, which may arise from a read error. The CDR3 DNA reads TGTGCCAGCAGCGAGGGGGCCGGAGATGAAAAACTGCTTTTT. Translation: CASSEGAGDEKLLF. The chain uses TRBV9 and TRBJ1-4, with 7 bases that match TRBD1. In germline, CDR1 is SGDLS, CDR2 YYNGEE. This CDR3 has 14 residues.

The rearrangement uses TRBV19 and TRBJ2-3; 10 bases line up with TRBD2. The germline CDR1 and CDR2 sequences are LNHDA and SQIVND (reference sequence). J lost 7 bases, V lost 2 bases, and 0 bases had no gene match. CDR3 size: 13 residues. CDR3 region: CASSITSGNTQYF. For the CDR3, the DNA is TGTGCCAGTAGTATAACTAGCGGGAATACGCAGTATTTT. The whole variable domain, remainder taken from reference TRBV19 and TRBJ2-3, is DGGITQSPKYLFRKEGQNVTLSCEQNLNHDAMYWYRQDPGQGLRLIYYSQIVNDFQKGDIAEGYSVSREKKESFPLTVTSAQKNPTAFYLCASSITSGNTQYFGPGTRLTVL.

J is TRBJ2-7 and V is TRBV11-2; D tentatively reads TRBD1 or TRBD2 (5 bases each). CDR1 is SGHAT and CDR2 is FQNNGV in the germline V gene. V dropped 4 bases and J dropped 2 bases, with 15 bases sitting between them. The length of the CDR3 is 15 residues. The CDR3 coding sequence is TGTGCCAGCAGCTCGTACCGGGACGGAGCCTACGAGCAGTACTTC. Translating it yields CASSSYRDGAYEQYF.

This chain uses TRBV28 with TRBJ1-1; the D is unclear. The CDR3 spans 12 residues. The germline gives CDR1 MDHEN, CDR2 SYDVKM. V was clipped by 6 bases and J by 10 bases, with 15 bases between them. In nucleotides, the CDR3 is TGTGCCAGCAGGGCTTCCCTAACCTTAGCTTTCTTT. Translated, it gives CASRASLTLAFF.

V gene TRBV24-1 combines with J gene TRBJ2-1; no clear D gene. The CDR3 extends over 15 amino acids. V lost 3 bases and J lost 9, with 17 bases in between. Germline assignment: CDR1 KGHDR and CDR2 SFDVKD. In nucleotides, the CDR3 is TGTGCCACCAGTGATGCGGTAGAGTGGGCACGTGAGCAGTTCTTC. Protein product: CATSDAVEWAREQFF.

CDR3 nucleotide sequence: TGTGCCAGCAGCTTAGGAAGCGGACTAGCGGGAGATACGCAGTATTTT. Protein: CASSLGSGLAGDTQYF. The chain joins TRBV11-2 to TRBJ2-3, with 11 nucleotides matching TRBD2. Per the germline V gene, CDR1 is SGHAT and CDR2 is FQNNGV. V was clipped by 1 base and J by 5 bases; unmatched bases: 5. This CDR3 has 16 amino acids.

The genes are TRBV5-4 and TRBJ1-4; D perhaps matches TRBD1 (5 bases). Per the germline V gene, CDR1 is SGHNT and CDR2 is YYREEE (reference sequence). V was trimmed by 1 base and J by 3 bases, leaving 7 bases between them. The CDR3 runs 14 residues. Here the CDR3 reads CASSLQGPNEKLFF. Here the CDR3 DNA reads TGTGCCAGCAGCTTGCAGGGACCTAATGAAAAACTGTTTTTT.

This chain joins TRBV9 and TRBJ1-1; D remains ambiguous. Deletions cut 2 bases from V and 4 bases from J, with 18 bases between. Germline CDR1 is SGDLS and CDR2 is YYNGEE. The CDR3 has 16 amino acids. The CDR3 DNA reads TGTGCCAGCAGCGTTTCCAGCCAGATGGGGAGCACTGAAGCTTTCTTT. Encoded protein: CASSVSSQMGSTEAFF.

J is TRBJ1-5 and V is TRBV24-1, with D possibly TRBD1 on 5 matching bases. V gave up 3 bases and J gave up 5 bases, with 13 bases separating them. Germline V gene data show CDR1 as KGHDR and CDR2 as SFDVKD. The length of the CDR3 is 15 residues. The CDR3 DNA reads TGTGCCACCAGTGATCCCGGGACGCTCGATCAGCCCCAGCATTTT. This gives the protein CATSDPGTLDQPQHF.

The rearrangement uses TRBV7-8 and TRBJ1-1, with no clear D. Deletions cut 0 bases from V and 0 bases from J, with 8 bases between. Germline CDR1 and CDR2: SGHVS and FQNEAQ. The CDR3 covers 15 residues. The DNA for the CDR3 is TGTGCCAGCAGCTTAGCCGGGGTTATGAACACTGAAGCTTTCTTT. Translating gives CASSLAGVMNTEAFF.

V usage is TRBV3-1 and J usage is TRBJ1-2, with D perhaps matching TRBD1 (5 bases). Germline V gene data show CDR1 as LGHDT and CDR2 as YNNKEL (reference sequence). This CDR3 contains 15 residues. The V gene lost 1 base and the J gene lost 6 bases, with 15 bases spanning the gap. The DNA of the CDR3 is TGTGCCAGCAGCCAAGTTGGGGGGGAGATGGATGGCTACACCTTC. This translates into CASSQVGGEMDGYTF.

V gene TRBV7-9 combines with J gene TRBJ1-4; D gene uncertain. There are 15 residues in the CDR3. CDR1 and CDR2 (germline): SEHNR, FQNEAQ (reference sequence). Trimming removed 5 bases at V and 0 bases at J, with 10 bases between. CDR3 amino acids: CASSPPLATNEKLFF. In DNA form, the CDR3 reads TGTGCCAGCAGCCCCCCCCTTGCAACTAATGAAAAACTGTTTTTT.

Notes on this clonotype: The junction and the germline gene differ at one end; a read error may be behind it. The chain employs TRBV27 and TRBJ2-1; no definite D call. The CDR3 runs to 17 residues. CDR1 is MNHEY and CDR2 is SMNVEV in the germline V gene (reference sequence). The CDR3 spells CASSSTLRTRSDNEILF. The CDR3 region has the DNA TGTGCCAGCAGTTCAACGCTCCGGACGCGATCTGACAATGAAATTCTCTTC.